These T cell receptor beta chains were read from a single sample in a study of blood T cell repertoires in COVID-19. The method was immunoSEQ multiplex PCR; TCRdb's version includes in-frame clones alone and lacks a portion of them. The sample lists approximately 210,000 clones, 92% seen once, with 1% to 1.5% in the top ten. The material sequenced was peripheral blood. The receptors here all came from a man aged 25-45 years with acute or convalescent COVID-19. CDR3s include the opening cysteine and the closing phenylalanine or tryptophan. Fields, in order: CDR3 protein, CDR3 DNA, V gene, J gene, clone size, D gene. A D gene is named only where the DNA matches it firmly. Not all rows give a size; the values are once, few, many and, for expanded clones, a class.

CDR3 protein: CASTKDRGNNSPLHF; CDR3 DNA: TGTGCCAGCACGAAAGACCGGGGGAATAATTCACCCCTCCACTTT; V gene: TRBV27; J gene: TRBJ1-6; clone size: -; D gene: -
CDR3 protein: CASSQDLQANQPQHF; CDR3 DNA: TGTGCCAGCAGCCAAGATCTCCAAGCGAATCAGCCCCAGCATTTT; V gene: TRBV3-1/TRBV3-2; J gene: TRBJ1-5; clone size: once; D gene: -
CDR3 protein: CASSTRTGATEAFF; CDR3 DNA: TGTGCCAGCAGTACCCGGACAGGGGCCACTGAAGCTTTCTTT; V gene: TRBV28; J gene: TRBJ1-1; clone size: -; D gene: TRBD1
CDR3 protein: CASSAQGSGNTIYF; CDR3 DNA: TGTGCCAGCAGCGCACAGGGCTCTGGAAACACCATATATTTT; V gene: TRBV7-2; J gene: TRBJ1-3; clone size: -; D gene: -
CDR3 protein: CASSLALGLYDEQYF; CDR3 DNA: TGTGCCAGCAGCTTAGCGTTGGGACTTTATGACGAGCAGTACTTC; V gene: TRBV7-9; J gene: TRBJ2-7; clone size: -; D gene: -
CDR3 protein: CASSPTGGSNTGELFF; CDR3 DNA: TGTGCCAGCAGCCCCACCGGGGGGAGTAACACCGGGGAGCTGTTTTTT; V gene: TRBV7-3; J gene: TRBJ2-2; clone size: -; D gene: TRBD2
CDR3 protein: CASSTEAGTGGNGYTF; CDR3 DNA: TGTGCCAGCAGCACGGAAGCCGGGACAGGGGGCAATGGCTACACCTTC; V gene: TRBV7-2; J gene: TRBJ1-2; clone size: -; D gene: TRBD1
CDR3 protein: CASSQSGVTNEKLFF; CDR3 DNA: TGCGCCAGCAGCCAATCGGGTGTAACTAATGAAAAACTGTTTTTT; V gene: TRBV4-1; J gene: TRBJ1-4; clone size: -; D gene: -
CDR3 protein: CASSFALAMAETQYF; CDR3 DNA: TGCGCCAGCAGCTTTGCGCTAGCGATGGCAGAGACCCAGTACTTC; V gene: TRBV5-1; J gene: TRBJ2-5; clone size: -; D gene: -
CDR3 protein: CASTDSRNTEAFF; CDR3 DNA: TGCGCCAGCACGGACAGCCGAAACACTGAAGCTTTCTTT; V gene: TRBV4-1; J gene: TRBJ1-1; clone size: -; D gene: -
CDR3 protein: CASSSRQDSSNQPQHF; CDR3 DNA: TGTGCCAGCAGCTCAAGACAGGACTCAAGCAATCAGCCCCAGCATTTT; V gene: TRBV7-3; J gene: TRBJ1-5; clone size: -; D gene: -
CDR3 protein: CASSRKGVLRGYTF; CDR3 DNA: TGTGCCAGCAGCCGGAAAGGGGTTTTAAGGGGCTACACCTTC; V gene: TRBV5-6; J gene: TRBJ1-2; clone size: -; D gene: -
CDR3 protein: CASSKRDRDRGGNQPQHF; CDR3 DNA: TGTGCCAGCAGCAAAAGGGATCGGGACAGGGGGGGGAATCAGCCCCAGCATTTT; V gene: TRBV21-1; J gene: TRBJ1-5; clone size: -; D gene: -
CDR3 protein: CASSLSGSKYEQYF; CDR3 DNA: TGTGCCAGCAGTTTGAGCGGGAGTAAGTACGAGCAGTACTTC; V gene: TRBV28; J gene: TRBJ2-7; clone size: -; D gene: TRBD2
CDR3 protein: CASSVAPGTKNIQYF; CDR3 DNA: TGTGCCAGCAGCGTAGCACCAGGGACCAAAAACATTCAGTACTTC; V gene: TRBV9; J gene: TRBJ2-4; clone size: -; D gene: -
CDR3 protein: CASTDYGGKTQYF; CDR3 DNA: TGTGCCAGTACCGACTATGGCGGAAAGACCCAGTACTTC; V gene: TRBV19; J gene: TRBJ2-5; clone size: -; D gene: -
CDR3 protein: CASSSQTGVTEAFF; CDR3 DNA: TGTGCCAGCAGCTCCCAGACAGGGGTCACTGAAGCTTTCTTT; V gene: TRBV7-9; J gene: TRBJ1-1; clone size: -; D gene: TRBD1
CDR3 protein: CASSAPSGSGSLNEQYF; CDR3 DNA: TGTGCCAGCAGCGCCCCAAGCGGTAGCGGGAGTCTCAACGAGCAGTACTTC; V gene: TRBV2; J gene: TRBJ2-7; clone size: -; D gene: TRBD2
CDR3 protein: CASSAGQPNTEAFF; CDR3 DNA: TGTGCCAGCTCAGCTGGACAGCCGAACACTGAAGCTTTCTTT; V gene: TRBV18; J gene: TRBJ1-1; clone size: -; D gene: -
CDR3 protein: CASSGTDATNEKLFF; CDR3 DNA: TGTGCCAGCAGCGGGACAGATGCAACTAATGAAAAACTGTTTTTT; V gene: TRBV5-6; J gene: TRBJ1-4; clone size: -; D gene: TRBD1
CDR3 protein: CASLQGSSYNEQFF; CDR3 DNA: TGTGCCAGCTTACAGGGTAGCTCCTACAATGAGCAGTTCTTC; V gene: TRBV2; J gene: TRBJ2-1; clone size: -; D gene: -
CDR3 protein: CASSEAYRYNEQFF; CDR3 DNA: TGTGCCAGCAGTGAAGCGTACCGGTACAATGAGCAGTTCTTC; V gene: TRBV2; J gene: TRBJ2-1; clone size: -; D gene: -
CDR3 protein: CASSQDPPTGGLNTIYF; CDR3 DNA: TGCGCCAGCAGCCAAGATCCCCCGACAGGGGGCCTGAACACCATATATTTT; V gene: TRBV4-1; J gene: TRBJ1-3; clone size: -; D gene: TRBD1
CDR3 protein: CATSRDQGYYEQYF; CDR3 DNA: TGTGCCACCAGCAGAGATCAGGGCTACTACGAGCAGTACTTC; V gene: TRBV15; J gene: TRBJ2-7; clone size: -; D gene: -
CDR3 protein: CASSESFGLAGVDEQFF; CDR3 DNA: TGCGCCAGCAGTGAGTCGTTTGGGCTAGCGGGAGTCGATGAGCAGTTCTTC; V gene: TRBV10-1; J gene: TRBJ2-1; clone size: -; D gene: TRBD2
CDR3 protein: CASGDRGLGGYTF; CDR3 DNA: TGCGCCAGCGGCGACAGGGGCTTGGGTGGCTACACCTTC; V gene: TRBV23-1; J gene: TRBJ1-2; clone size: -; D gene: TRBD1
CDR3 protein: CASSLPGGGQFF; CDR3 DNA: TGTGCCAGCAGCCTCCCGGGTGGCGGGCAGTTCTTC; V gene: TRBV3-1/TRBV3-2; J gene: TRBJ2-1; clone size: -; D gene: -
CDR3 protein: CASSESVGYTF; CDR3 DNA: TGTGCCAGCAGTGAATCTGTTGGCTACACCTTC; V gene: TRBV2; J gene: TRBJ1-2; clone size: -; D gene: -
CDR3 protein: CASSLDSLPNQPQHF; CDR3 DNA: TGCGCCAGCAGCTTGGATTCACTCCCCAATCAGCCCCAGCATTTT; V gene: TRBV5-1; J gene: TRBJ1-5; clone size: -; D gene: -
CDR3 protein: CASSDSTSGYTDTQYF; CDR3 DNA: TGTGCCAGCAGTGACTCCACTAGCGGGTACACAGATACGCAGTATTTT; V gene: TRBV6-4; J gene: TRBJ2-3; clone size: -; D gene: TRBD2
CDR3 protein: CASSTRVLAGGPGTGELFF; CDR3 DNA: TGTGCCAGTAGTACACGCGTACTAGCGGGAGGGCCGGGCACCGGGGAGCTGTTTTTT; V gene: TRBV19; J gene: TRBJ2-2; clone size: -; D gene: TRBD2
CDR3 protein: CAWTRDISGNTIYF; CDR3 DNA: TGTGCCTGGACACGGGACATCTCTGGAAACACCATATATTTT; V gene: TRBV30; J gene: TRBJ1-3; clone size: once; D gene: -
CDR3 protein: CASSPSSATYEQYF; CDR3 DNA: TGCGCCAGCAGCCCCTCGAGCGCGACCTACGAGCAGTACTTC; V gene: TRBV5-1; J gene: TRBJ2-7; clone size: -; D gene: -
CDR3 protein: CASSPRVLGETQYF; CDR3 DNA: TGCGCCAGCAGCCCCAGGGTCTTAGGAGAGACCCAGTACTTC; V gene: TRBV5-1; J gene: TRBJ2-5; clone size: -; D gene: -
CDR3 protein: CASSRTGGAEEKLFF; CDR3 DNA: TGTGCCAGCAGCCGGACAGGGGGCGCCGAAGAAAAACTGTTTTTT; V gene: TRBV6-5; J gene: TRBJ1-4; clone size: -; D gene: TRBD1